This T cell receptor beta chain is from a study of regulatory T cells in long-lasting Graves disease. Study overall: A definition of persistent Graves' disease required over 5 years of antithyroid drugs plus positive TSH receptor antibodies. General study results and limits: Persistent disease exhibited a predilection for TRBV28, TRBJ1-2 and TRBJ2-5.

The length of the CDR3 is 14 residues. The germline CDR1 and CDR2 sequences are ENHRY and SYGVKD. Trimming removed 7 bases from V and 2 bases from J; junction bases left unmatched: 5. A note on this clonotype: Its antigen remains unknown.

The authors built TCR beta libraries using iRepertoire HTBI primers and Arm-PCR of CDR3 regions. Authors' data handling: Identified segments across samples numbered some 62 TRBV and about 13 TRBJ. Using its own MiXCR run on the multiplex PCR reads, TCRdb lists one record per CDR3 protein. TCRdb, not the authors, supplied the V and J calls. Of 650,000 to 700,000 distinct CDR3 sequences listed, about 32% are singletons. Time point: persistent/refractory GD, antithyroid drugs over 5 years with positive TRAb. RNA extracted from PBMCs served as the sequencing template. The specimen comprised peripheral blood mononuclear cells (PBMCs), sampled when the disease was refractory, from a patient treated with antithyroid drugs. This receptor was obtained from a female donor with Graves disease. The rearrangement links TRBV10-3 to TRBJ1-3, with TRBD1 matching 7 bases. The CDR3 DNA follows: TGTGCCATCACCGACAGGGCCACTGGAAACACCATATATTTT. Its protein product is CAITDRATGNTIYF.